This T cell receptor beta chain originates from a study of cytomegalovirus exposure and HLA in healthy donors. Study-level results: The authors reported that TCR beta sequences could predict HLA-A and HLA-B alleles. These predictions were accurate for most subjects in the first cohort. The authors listed roughly 150 TCR beta chains as cytomegalovirus-associated.

This CDR3 spans 11 amino acids. Germline values: CDR1 LNHDA, CDR2 SQIVND (reference sequence). Trimming stripped 10 bases from V and 2 bases from J, with 8 bases between. As to this clone: Its antigen remains unknown.

PCR employed 60 Vbeta and 13 Jbeta primers. The table came from immunoSEQ multiplex PCR; TCRdb's copy has only in-frame clones and leaves some out. This table has about 130,000 clones, around 72% appearing once. V usage is TRBV19 and J usage is TRBJ1-1; no definite D call. The clonotype comes from a woman aged 40 to 50 in good health and CMV-seronegative. The sequenced sample was PBMCs. The chain's CDR3 is CAIYSNTEAFF. DNA for the CDR3: TGTGCCATCTACAGTAACACTGAAGCTTTCTTT.